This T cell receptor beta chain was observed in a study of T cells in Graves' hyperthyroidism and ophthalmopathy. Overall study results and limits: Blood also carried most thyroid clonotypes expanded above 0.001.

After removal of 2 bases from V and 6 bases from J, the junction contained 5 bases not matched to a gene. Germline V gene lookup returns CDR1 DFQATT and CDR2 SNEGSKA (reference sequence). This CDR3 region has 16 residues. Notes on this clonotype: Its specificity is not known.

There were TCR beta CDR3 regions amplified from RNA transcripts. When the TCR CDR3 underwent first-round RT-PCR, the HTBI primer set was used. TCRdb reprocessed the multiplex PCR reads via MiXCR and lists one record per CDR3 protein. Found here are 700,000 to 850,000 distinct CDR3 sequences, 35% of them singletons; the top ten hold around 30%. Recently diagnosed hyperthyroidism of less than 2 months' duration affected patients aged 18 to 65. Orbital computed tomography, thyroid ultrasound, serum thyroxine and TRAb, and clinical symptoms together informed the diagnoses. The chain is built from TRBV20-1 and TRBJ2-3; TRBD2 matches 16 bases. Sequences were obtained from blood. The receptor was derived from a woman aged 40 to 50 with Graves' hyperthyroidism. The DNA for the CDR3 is TGCAGTGCTAGACCGGGACTAGCGGGAGGGCAGGATACGCAGTATTTT. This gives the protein CSARPGLAGGQDTQYF.